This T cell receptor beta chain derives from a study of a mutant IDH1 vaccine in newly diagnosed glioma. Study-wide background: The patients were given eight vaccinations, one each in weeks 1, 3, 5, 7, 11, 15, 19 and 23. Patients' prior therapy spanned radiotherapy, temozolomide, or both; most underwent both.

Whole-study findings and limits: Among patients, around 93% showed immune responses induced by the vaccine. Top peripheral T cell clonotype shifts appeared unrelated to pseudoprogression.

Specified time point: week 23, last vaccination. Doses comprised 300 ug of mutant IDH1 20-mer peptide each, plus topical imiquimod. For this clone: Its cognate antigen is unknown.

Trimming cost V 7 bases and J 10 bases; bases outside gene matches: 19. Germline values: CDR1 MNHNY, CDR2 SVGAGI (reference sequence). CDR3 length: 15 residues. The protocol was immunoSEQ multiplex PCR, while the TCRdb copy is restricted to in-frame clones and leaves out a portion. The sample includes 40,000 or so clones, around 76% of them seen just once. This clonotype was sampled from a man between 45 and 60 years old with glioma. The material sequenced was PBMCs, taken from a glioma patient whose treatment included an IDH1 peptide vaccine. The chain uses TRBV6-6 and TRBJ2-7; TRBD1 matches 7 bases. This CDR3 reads CASTDGNRGQEVQYF. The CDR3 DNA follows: TGTGCCAGCACCGACGGGAACAGGGGTCAAGAGGTCCAGTACTTC.